This T cell receptor (beta chain) appears in the sequencing data of a study of shared clonotypes between healthy human individuals. Study-wide points: Naive CD4 clonotypes overlapped across several donors at roughly 5.1%. Depth was large, yet rarefaction showed that sorted-subset sequencing was incomplete.

CDR1 is MNHEY and CDR2 is SVGAGI in the germline V gene. Trimming removed 6 bases at V and 4 bases at J, with 15 bases between. CDR3 size: 14 residues. Authors' processing steps: For the immunoSEQ data, sequences were junction-only without quality scores, so filtering differed. Measured with immunoSEQ multiplex PCR; TCRdb has only the in-frame clones, and not every one. The V and J calls and clone size come from that table; D and trimming were worked out from the DNA. The sample contains about 690,000 clones, 90% of which appear only once. Details on this clone: Antigen unknown.

The TCR comes from a young man in good health. Some clones in this sample may be carry-over from other donors' samples. Sequenced: memory CD8+ T cells from PBMCs. The subset denotes: CD45RO+ cells pooled with CCR7-negative TemRA cells. The gene calls are TRBV6-5 and TRBJ1-2; D might be TRBD1 (5 bases). The CDR3 reads CASSRRGNLYGYTF. The DNA of the CDR3 is TGTGCCAGCAGCCGCCGGGGGAACCTCTATGGCTACACCTTC.